The 5 T cell receptor beta chains below all came from one sample that was sequenced in a study of OX40 agonist ivuxolimab in advanced cancers. Here immunoSEQ multiplex PCR was the method, and the copy in TCRdb shows in-frame clones only, minus some. The sample holds approximately 20,000 clones; around four fifths are singletons and the top ten take about 10%. This specimen was CD4+ or CD8+ T cells sorted from blood, taken in a trial of the OX40 agonist ivuxolimab. Receptors were obtained from an adult with an advanced solid tumor such as melanoma, head and neck, liver or kidney cancer.

V gene TRBV30 combines with J gene TRBJ2-2; a possible D gene is TRBD1 (6 bases). Germline-derived CDR1 and CDR2 are GTSNPN and SVGIG (reference sequence). V lost 6 bases to trimming and J lost 1 base, with 15 bases between them. The CDR3 runs 15 residues. CDR3 residues: CACPWGTQNTGELFF. CDR3 DNA sequence: TGTGCCTGTCCGTGGGGGACACAGAACACCGGGGAGCTGTTTTTT.

This clone came up a few times. CDR3 region: CASMGATTEAFF. In nucleotides, the CDR3 is TGTGCCAGCATGGGGGCGACCACTGAAGCTTTCTTT. This chain links TRBV5-4 with TRBJ1-1, with D perhaps matching TRBD1 (6 bases). The CDR3 has 12 amino acids. Per the germline V gene, CDR1 is SGHNT and CDR2 is YYREEE (reference sequence). V shed 6 bases and J shed 4 bases, with 10 bases lying between them.

The chain couples TRBV9 to TRBJ2-1; 13 nucleotides agree with TRBD2. The CDR3 sequence is 15 residues long. J lost 6 bases, V lost 4 bases, and 4 bases had no gene match. Germline values: CDR1 SGDLS, CDR2 YYNGEE. In DNA, the CDR3 is TGTGCCAGCAGCCCCCGACTAGCGGGAGGCAATGAGCAGTTCTTC. It codes for CASSPRLAGGNEQFF.

This chain connects TRBV2 to TRBJ2-5; tentatively, D is TRBD1 (6 bases). This CDR3 is built from 14 residues. V was pared by 2 bases and J by 5 bases, with 12 bases between. Germline CDR1 reads SNHLY; CDR2 reads FYNNEI. The CDR3 protein is CASSEKAGVETQYF. The CDR3 DNA reads as TGTGCCAGCAGTGAAAAGGCAGGGGTGGAGACCCAGTACTTC.

The chain couples TRBV4-2 to TRBJ2-1; D remains unclear. This CDR3 has 16 amino acids. CDR1 is LGHNA, CDR2 YNFKEQ, per germline. The ends were cut back, 4 bases at V and 7 bases at J, with 20 bases in the middle. CDR3 nucleotide sequence: TGTGCCAGCAGCCCCGACGGGCAGACTCTTGGAAATGAGCAGTTCTTC. Translated: CASSPDGQTLGNEQFF.